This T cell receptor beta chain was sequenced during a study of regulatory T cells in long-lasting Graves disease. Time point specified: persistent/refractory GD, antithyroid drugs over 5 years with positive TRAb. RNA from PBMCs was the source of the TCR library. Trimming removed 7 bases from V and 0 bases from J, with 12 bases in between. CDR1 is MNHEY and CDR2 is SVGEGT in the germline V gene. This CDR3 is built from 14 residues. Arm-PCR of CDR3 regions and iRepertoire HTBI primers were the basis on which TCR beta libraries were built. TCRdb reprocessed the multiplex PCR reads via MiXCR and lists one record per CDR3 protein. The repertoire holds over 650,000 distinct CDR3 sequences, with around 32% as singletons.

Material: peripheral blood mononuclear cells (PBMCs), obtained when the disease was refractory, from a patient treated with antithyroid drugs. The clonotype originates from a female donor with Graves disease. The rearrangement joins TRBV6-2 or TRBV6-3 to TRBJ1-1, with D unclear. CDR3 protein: CASTQGRLNTEAFF. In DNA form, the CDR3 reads TGTGCCAGCACACAAGGACGGCTGAACACTGAAGCTTTCTTT.